This entry lists 26 T cell receptor beta chains sequenced from one sample in a study of blood T cell repertoires in COVID-19 (dated by TCRdb to between 2020 and 2021). Libraries were constructed by the immunoSEQ multiplex PCR assay. Not all clones reach the TCRdb copy of this immuneACCESS table, which keeps in-frame sequences only. Checked studies attribute under half of the gap to unresolved V genes and leave the rest unexplained. The sample has 55,000 to 70,000 clones on record, 82% of them singletons. Of the sample, around a fifth falls within the top ten clones. The specimen sequenced was peripheral blood. Receptor source: a woman between 55 and 75 years old with acute or convalescent COVID-19.

The V call is TRBV6-6, the J call TRBJ1-2; D unclear. The CDR3 is 11 residues long. Germline CDR1 reads MNHNY; CDR2 reads SVGAGI (reference sequence). V lost 6 bases, J lost 5 bases, and 7 bases lay in between. The CDR3 DNA is TGTGCCAGCAGCCGACTGTATGGCTACACCTTC. Translated, it gives CASSRLYGYTF.

The J gene is TRBJ2-3, the V gene TRBV5-1; TRBD1 agrees at 11 bases. In germline, CDR1 is SGHRS, CDR2 YFSETQ. The CDR3 covers 15 residues. J gave up 3 bases and V 4 bases, and 4 bases lay outside the gene matches. CDR3 sequence: CASSPGQGGTDTQYF. CDR3 nucleotides: TGCGCCAGCAGCCCGGGACAGGGGGGGACAGATACGCAGTATTTT.

The chain employs TRBV2 and TRBJ1-6; TRBD1 aligns across 8 bases. The CDR3 runs 15 residues. Losses at the gene ends were 8 bases for V and 7 bases for J; bases not matched to a gene: 10. The V gene's germline CDR1 is SNHLY and CDR2 FYNNEI. CDR3 coding DNA: TGTGCCAGCGAGAGGCAGGGGGCCTCAAATTCACCCCTCCACTTT. As protein: CASERQGASNSPLHF.

V gene TRBV27 combines with J gene TRBJ1-6, with TRBD1 identical over 7 bases. Germline CDR1 reads MNHEY; CDR2 reads SMNVEV (reference sequence). V lost 6 bases to trimming and J lost 5 bases; unmatched junction nucleotides: 10. The CDR3 has 16 amino acids. CDR3 coding DNA: TGTGCCAGCAGCCCGCTTCGCGGGACAGATAATTCACCCCTCCACTTT. This codes for CASSPLRGTDNSPLHF.

The chain is built from TRBV2 and TRBJ2-3; possible D gene TRBD1, 6 bases. Germline V gives CDR1 SNHLY, CDR2 FYNNEI. Between the trimmed V and J ends, which lost 8 bases and 1 base, there was a span of 19 bases. The CDR3 is 16 residues long. The CDR3 DNA reads TGTGCCAGCTTCTCCCTTGTAGGGGGTGGCACAGATACGCAGTATTTT. Encoded protein: CASFSLVGGGTDTQYF.

The V and J genes are TRBV6-2 or TRBV6-3 and TRBJ2-3; D remains ambiguous. The CDR3 spans 14 residues. Germline V gene data show CDR1 as MNHEY and CDR2 as SVGEGT. The ends were cut back, 4 bases at V and 6 bases at J, with 14 bases in the middle. Here the CDR3 DNA reads TGTGCCAGCAGTTTCCTGACACCGCTGGATACGCAGTATTTT. Translation gives CASSFLTPLDTQYF.

V and J are TRBV3-1 (or the pseudogene TRBV3-2) and TRBJ1-4, with D perhaps TRBD1 (6 bases). The germline CDR1 and CDR2 sequences are LGHDT and YNNKEL (reference sequence). Trimming took off 9 bases at V and 4 bases at J, with 12 bases between the two ends. The CDR3 totals 13 residues. CDR3 nucleotides: TGTGCCAGACGAAGAGGGGGTAATGAAAAACTGTTTTTT. As protein: CARRRGGNEKLFF.

The CDR3 spells CASSSKDRYNEQFF. The CDR3 nucleotides read TGTGCCAGCAGCTCAAAAGACAGATACAATGAGCAGTTCTTC. J is TRBJ2-1 and V is TRBV5-4; weak D call: TRBD1 (5 bases). Trimming removed 3 bases at V and 4 bases at J, with 11 bases between. Per the germline V gene, CDR1 is SGHNT and CDR2 is YYREEE (reference sequence). The CDR3 contains 14 residues.

The chain carries TRBV9 and TRBJ2-1; the match to TRBD2 covers 7 bases. The CDR3 covers 13 residues. J gave up 8 bases and V 4 bases, and 6 bases lay outside the gene matches. Per the germline V gene, CDR1 is SGDLS and CDR2 is YYNGEE. CDR3 residues: CASSSSGGYEQFF. The CDR3 nucleotides read TGTGCCAGCAGCTCTAGCGGAGGGTATGAGCAGTTCTTC.

This clone was observed a handful of times. V gene TRBV7-6 combines with J gene TRBJ1-2; the match to TRBD1 covers 7 bases. The CDR3 is made up of 15 amino acids. With V trimmed by 1 base and J by 8 bases, 10 bases remained unmatched. The germline V gene encodes CDR1 SGHVS and CDR2 FNYEAQ. In nucleotides, the CDR3 is TGTGCCAGCAGCTTAGGAAGAAACAGGGGTATAGGCTACACCTTC. Residues: CASSLGRNRGIGYTF.

The table lists this clone with a few counts. This rearrangement joins TRBV2 to TRBJ2-2; 10 positions match TRBD2. From germline, CDR1 is SNHLY and CDR2 FYNNEI. V lost 7 bases to trimming and J lost 5 bases; unmatched junction nucleotides: 4. The CDR3 is 14 residues long. CDR3 residues: CASNQAGGTGELFF. The CDR3 DNA follows: TGTGCCAGCAACCAAGCGGGGGGGACCGGGGAGCTGTTTTTT.

This rearrangement joins TRBV24-1 to TRBJ2-1; 8 nucleotides match TRBD1. The germline gives CDR1 KGHDR, CDR2 SFDVKD. The CDR3 is 13 residues long. The V segment lost 9 bases and the J segment 8 bases; nucleotides outside the gene matches: 8. CDR3 sequence reads: CATGQGSVHEQFF. The DNA of the CDR3 is TGTGCCACCGGACAGGGTAGCGTTCATGAGCAGTTCTTC.

V and J are TRBV14 and TRBJ2-2, with TRBD2 identical over 10 bases. Germline lookup yields CDR1 SGHDN and CDR2 FVKESK. After removal of 1 base from V and 4 bases from J, the junction contained 6 bases not matched to a gene. CDR3 size: 17 residues. CDR3: CASSQVLLAGVTGELFF. CDR3 nucleotide sequence: TGTGCCAGCAGCCAAGTCCTCCTAGCGGGGGTCACCGGGGAGCTGTTTTTT.

The V call is TRBV19, the J call TRBJ1-1; D is unclear. CDR1 LNHDA and CDR2 SQIVND come from the germline V gene (reference sequence). This CDR3 region has 13 residues. With 3 bases removed from V and 3 bases from J, the gap between germline ends came to 8 bases. CDR3 region: CASSITRDTEAFF. CDR3 nucleotides: TGTGCCAGTAGTATCACACGTGACACTGAAGCTTTCTTT.

This sequence joins TRBV5-6 and TRBJ1-2; maybe TRBD1 (5 bases). The germline V and J ends were trimmed by 4 bases and 2 bases, with 12 bases remaining between them. CDR3 length equals 14 residues. Per the germline V gene, CDR1 is SGHDT and CDR2 is YYEEEE. CDR3 bases: TGTGCCAGCAGCCACATCAGGGCGAACTATGGCTACACCTTC. Encoded protein: CASSHIRANYGYTF. The full variable domain, completed using reference TRBV5-6 and TRBJ1-2, is DAGVTQSPTHLIKTRGQQVTLRCSPKSGHDTVSWYQQALGQGPQFIFQYYEEEERQRGNFPDRFSGHQFPNYSSELNVNALLLGDSALYLCASSHIRANYGYTFGSGTRLTVV.

The chain links TRBV6-5 to TRBJ1-1; D is unresolved. CDR3 length: 13 amino acids. Per germline, CDR1 MNHEY and CDR2 SVGAGI. V was trimmed by 7 bases and J by 1 base, leaving 10 bases between them. The CDR3 here is CASTKDSNTEAFF. DNA of the CDR3: TGTGCCAGCACTAAAGACTCGAACACTGAAGCTTTCTTT.

DNA of the CDR3: TGCGCCAGCAGTGAGGGGACAGGGACGGCTTTCTTT. Its translation: CASSEGTGTAFF. The chain uses TRBV10-1 and TRBJ1-1; 9 bases are shared with TRBD1. Germline CDR1 is WNHNN and CDR2 is SYGVQD (reference sequence). After removal of 2 bases from V and 11 bases from J, the junction contained 3 bases not matched to a gene. The CDR3 length is 12 residues.

The chain has TRBV27 and TRBJ1-5; D possibly corresponds to TRBD1 (6 bases). Looked up from germline, CDR1 is MNHEY and CDR2 is SMNVEV (reference sequence). The V end was cut by 5 bases, the J end by 2 bases, with 19 bases between. CDR3 size: 17 residues. CDR3 amino acids: CASSKQHRDPGNQPQHF. In nucleotides, the CDR3 is TGTGCCAGCAGTAAGCAACACAGGGATCCGGGCAATCAGCCCCAGCATTTT.

This chain joins TRBV5-5 and TRBJ2-7, with D perhaps TRBD1 (6 bases). The V gene lost 4 bases and the J gene lost 0 bases, with 11 bases spanning the gap. CDR1 and CDR2 (germline): SGHKS, YYEKEE (reference sequence). The CDR3 loop spans 14 amino acids. This chain's CDR3 is CASSRTASSYEQYF. The CDR3 bases are TGTGCCAGCAGCAGGACAGCCAGCTCCTACGAGCAGTACTTC.

The chain combines TRBV30 with TRBJ1-6; a weak D match, TRBD1 (6 bases). The CDR3 is 13 amino acids. V dropped 7 bases and J dropped 7 bases, with 14 bases sitting between them. The germline V gene has CDR1 GTSNPN and CDR2 SVGIG (reference sequence). The CDR3 loop is CALRPDRNSPLHF. CDR3 nucleotide sequence: TGTGCCTTAAGACCGGACAGAAATTCACCCCTCCACTTT.

This CDR3 is CASSLGQGSNSPLHF. The CDR3 bases are TGCGCCAGCAGCCTCGGACAGGGGTCGAATTCACCCCTCCACTTT. This chain connects TRBV4-1 to TRBJ1-6; 9 bases agree with TRBD1. Germline CDR1 reads MGHRA; CDR2 reads YSYEKL. The CDR3 runs 15 residues. V trimming: 4 bases; J trimming: 7 bases; junction bases outside the gene matches: 5.

The chain has TRBV13 and TRBJ1-1; 8 nucleotides align to TRBD1. Germline values: CDR1 PRHDT, CDR2 FYEKMQ (reference sequence). The V and J ends lost 5 bases and 5 bases, in that order; junction bases with no gene match: 7. This CDR3 region has 14 residues. The chain's CDR3 is CASSTNRGFTEAFF. CDR3 DNA sequence: TGTGCCAGCAGCACAAACAGGGGGTTTACTGAAGCTTTCTTT.

On this clone itself: The junction does not match germline at one end; this may be a read error. V usage is TRBV15 and J usage is TRBJ1-1; a possible D gene is TRBD1 (6 bases). This CDR3 spans 16 amino acids. Germline CDR1 and CDR2: LNHNV and YYDKDF (reference sequence). DNA for the CDR3: TGTGCCACCACCAGCCAACTGGGACACCTGAAAACTGAAGCTTTCTTT. The encoded protein is CATTSQLGHLKTEAFF. The complete variable domain, with remaining parts taken from reference TRBV15 and TRBJ1-1, reads DAMVIQNPRYQVTQFGKPVTLSCSQTLNHNVMYWYQQKSSQAPKLLFHYYDKDFNNEADTPDNFQSRRPNTSFCFLDIRSPGLGDTAMYLCATTSQLGHLKTEAFFGQGTRLTVV.

V gene TRBV10-3 combines with J gene TRBJ1-6, with 7 bases identical to TRBD1. The junction had 11 bases not matched to a gene; V was cut back by 3 bases and J by 3 bases. The CDR3 runs to 18 residues. Germline V gene data show CDR1 as ENHRY and CDR2 as SYGVKD. The CDR3 bases are TGTGCCATCAGTGATTTTAAAACAGGGGAGGACTATAATTCACCCCTCCACTTT. It specifies CAISDFKTGEDYNSPLHF.

This rearrangement joins TRBV7-9 to TRBJ2-7, with D unresolved. Germline CDR1 is SEHNR and CDR2 is FQNEAQ (reference sequence). V lost 1 base to trimming and J lost 3 bases, with 7 bases between them. CDR3 length equals 13 residues. CDR3 in DNA: TGTGCCAGCAGCTTAGGGGCCAGCTACGAGCAGTACTTC. Translation: CASSLGASYEQYF.

The chain links TRBV2 to TRBJ2-5; 10 bases map to TRBD2. The end of the DNA fits TRBJ2-7 better, so the J call may be wrong. The CDR3 contains 16 residues. Germline CDR1 is SNHLY and CDR2 is FYNNEI. The CDR3 is CASSALPSSGGYEQYF. The CDR3 bases are TGTGCCAGCAGCGCACTACCCTCTAGCGGGGGTTACGAGCAGTACTTC.